This T cell receptor beta chain was found in a study of cytomegalovirus exposure and HLA in healthy donors. The overall study: There were 90 million to 130 million unique TCR beta sequences, drawn from around 180 million T cells, in an earlier analysis. The study's findings and limits: Association of a missense DCLRE1C variant with TCR beta V- and J-gene trimming was reported in a later analysis. Several V segments, TRBV6-2 and TRBV6-3 among them, could not be told apart and were dropped.

Note on this clone: Its antigen is not identified.

Per germline, CDR1 MDHEN and CDR2 SYDVKM. With V trimmed by 5 bases and J by 5 bases, 8 bases remained unmatched. The CDR3 totals 14 residues. These donors, healthy bone marrow donors, were studied. PCR involved 60 Vbeta and 13 Jbeta primers. Only in-frame clones appear in the TCRdb table, and some are missing; sequencing was by immunoSEQ multiplex PCR. Of under 200,000 clones listed, approximately 80% were seen once; the top ten hold more than 2%. The chain is built from TRBV28 and TRBJ2-7; 8 bases fit TRBD1. Sequencing was done on a sample of PBMCs. The sequence was collected from a man aged 50 to 60 in good health and CMV-seropositive. This CDR3 reads CASSRTGHRDEQYF. The CDR3 nucleotides are TGTGCCAGCAGTAGGACAGGGCATCGGGACGAGCAGTACTTC.